This T cell receptor (beta chain) was obtained from a study of vaccination and CD4 T cells after COVID-19. Germline CDR1 and CDR2: DFQATT and SNEGSKA (reference sequence). V was pared by 6 bases and J by 6 bases, with 19 bases of the junction left unmatched. This CDR3 is 17 amino acids long. Sequencing of the DNA from cultured CD4+ T cells was carried out with the Oncomine TCR Beta short-read assay. TCRdb reanalysed the PCR reads using MiXCR and keeps one entry per CDR3 protein. The sample includes 10,000 to 13,000 distinct CDR3 sequences, about half of them seen just once. This clonotype was found once. Antigen specificity is unknown. Treatment given: roughly nine-day PBMC culture with coronavirus spike peptide pools or control peptides (ViraFEST assay).

The sequencing input was CD4+ T cells from blood, cultured in vitro. This receptor was identified in a human donor who had recovered from COVID-19. This chain links TRBV20-1 with TRBJ2-5; TRBD2 matches at 10 bases. CDR3 sequence: CSANRVLGTSDRKTQYF. For the CDR3, the DNA is TGCAGTGCAAACCGGGTCCTAGGGACTAGCGACAGGAAGACCCAGTACTTC.